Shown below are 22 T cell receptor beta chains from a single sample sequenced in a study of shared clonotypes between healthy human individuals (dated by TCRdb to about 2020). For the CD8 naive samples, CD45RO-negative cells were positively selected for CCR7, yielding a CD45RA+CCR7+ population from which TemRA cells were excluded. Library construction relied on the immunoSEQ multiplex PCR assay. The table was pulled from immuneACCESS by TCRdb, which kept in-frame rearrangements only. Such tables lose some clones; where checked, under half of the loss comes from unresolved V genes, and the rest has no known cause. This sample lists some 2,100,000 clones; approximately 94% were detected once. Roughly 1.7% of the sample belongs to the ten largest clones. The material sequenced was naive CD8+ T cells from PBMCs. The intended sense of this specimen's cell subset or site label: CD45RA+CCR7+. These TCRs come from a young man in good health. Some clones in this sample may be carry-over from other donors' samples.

Here the CDR3 reads CASSLSYGGLLYGYTF. CDR3 bases: TGTGCCAGCAGCTTATCGTACGGGGGGCTTCTGTATGGCTACACCTTC. The chain couples TRBV7-9 to TRBJ1-2, with TRBD1 as a possible D gene (6 bases). Per the germline V gene, CDR1 is SEHNR and CDR2 is FQNEAQ (reference sequence). CDR3 size: 16 residues. With 2 bases removed from V and 5 bases from J, the gap between germline ends came to 18 bases.

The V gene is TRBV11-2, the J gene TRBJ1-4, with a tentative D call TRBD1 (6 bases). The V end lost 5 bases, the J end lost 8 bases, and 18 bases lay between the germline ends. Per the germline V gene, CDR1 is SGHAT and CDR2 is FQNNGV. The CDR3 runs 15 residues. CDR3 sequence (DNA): TGTGCCAGCAGCGCCACAAGGGGGGTCTGGGAAAAACTGTTTTTT. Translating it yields CASSATRGVWEKLFF. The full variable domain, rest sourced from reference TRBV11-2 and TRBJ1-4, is EAGVAQSPRYKIIEKRQSVAFWCNPISGHATLYWYQQILGQGPKLLIQFQNNGVVDDSQLPKDRFSAERLKGVDSTLKIQPAKLEDSAVYLCASSATRGVWEKLFFGSGTQLSVL.

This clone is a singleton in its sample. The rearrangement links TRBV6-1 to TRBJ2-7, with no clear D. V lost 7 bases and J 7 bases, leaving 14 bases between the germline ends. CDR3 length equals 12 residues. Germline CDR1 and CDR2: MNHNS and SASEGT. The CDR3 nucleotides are TGTGCCAGCACTTACGCGTCTGGAGAGCAGTACTTC. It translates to CASTYASGEQYF.

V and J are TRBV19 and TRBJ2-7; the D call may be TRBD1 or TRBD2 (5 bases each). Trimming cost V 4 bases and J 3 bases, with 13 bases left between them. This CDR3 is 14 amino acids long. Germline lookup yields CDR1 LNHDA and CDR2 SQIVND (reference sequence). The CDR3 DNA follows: TGTGCCAGTAGTAATAGGGACGTGGGCTACGAGCAGTACTTC. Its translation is CASSNRDVGYEQYF.

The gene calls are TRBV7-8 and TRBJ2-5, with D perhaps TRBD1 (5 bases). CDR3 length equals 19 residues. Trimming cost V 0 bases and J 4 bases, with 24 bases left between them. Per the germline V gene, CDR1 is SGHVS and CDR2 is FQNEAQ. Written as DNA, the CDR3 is TGTGCCAGCAGCTTAGCTGCCGGGCAGGGCTTAAACATAGGAGAGACCCAGTACTTC. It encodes CASSLAAGQGLNIGETQYF.

The CDR3 DNA follows: TGCAGCGTTGTAGGGGGGCAAGCTTCCTACAATGAGCAGTTCTTC. This translates into CSVVGGQASYNEQFF. The rearrangement uses TRBV29-1 and TRBJ2-1; D may match TRBD1 or TRBD2 (6 bases each). The germline V gene encodes CDR1 SQVTM and CDR2 ANQGSEA. The CDR3 has 15 residues. Trimming cost V 4 bases and J 1 base, with 14 bases left between them.

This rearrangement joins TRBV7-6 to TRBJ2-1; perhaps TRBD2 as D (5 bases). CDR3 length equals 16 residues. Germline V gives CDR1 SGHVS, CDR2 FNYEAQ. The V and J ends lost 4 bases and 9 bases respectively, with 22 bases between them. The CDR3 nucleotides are TGTGCCAGCAGCTCGGACCTGGTGAGGGCCGGTACTGAGCAGTTCTTC. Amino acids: CASSSDLVRAGTEQFF.

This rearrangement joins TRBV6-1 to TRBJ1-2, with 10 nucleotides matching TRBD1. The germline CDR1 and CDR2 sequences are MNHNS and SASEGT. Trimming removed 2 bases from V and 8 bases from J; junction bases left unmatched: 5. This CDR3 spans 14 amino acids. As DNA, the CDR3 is TGTGCCAGCAGTGAATGGGACAGGGGCTACGGCTACACCTTC. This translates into CASSEWDRGYGYTF.

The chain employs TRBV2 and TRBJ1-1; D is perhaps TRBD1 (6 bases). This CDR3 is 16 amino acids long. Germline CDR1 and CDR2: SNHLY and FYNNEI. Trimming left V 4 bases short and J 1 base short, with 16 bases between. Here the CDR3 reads CASSGVGGPGNTEAFF. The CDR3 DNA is TGTGCCAGCAGTGGAGTTGGGGGGCCAGGGAACACTGAAGCTTTCTTT. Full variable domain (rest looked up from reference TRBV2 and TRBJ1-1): EPEVTQTPSHQVTQMGQEVILRCVPISNHLYFYWYRQILGQKVEFLVSFYNNEISEKSEIFDDQFSVERPDGSNFTLKIRSTKLEDSAMYFCASSGVGGPGNTEAFFGQGTRLTVV.

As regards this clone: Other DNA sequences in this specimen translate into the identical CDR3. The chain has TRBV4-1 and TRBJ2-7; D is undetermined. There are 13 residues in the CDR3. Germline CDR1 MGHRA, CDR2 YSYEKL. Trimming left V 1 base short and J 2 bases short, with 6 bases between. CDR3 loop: CASSQVGPYEQYF. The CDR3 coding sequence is TGCGCCAGCAGCCAAGTAGGCCCCTACGAGCAGTACTTC.

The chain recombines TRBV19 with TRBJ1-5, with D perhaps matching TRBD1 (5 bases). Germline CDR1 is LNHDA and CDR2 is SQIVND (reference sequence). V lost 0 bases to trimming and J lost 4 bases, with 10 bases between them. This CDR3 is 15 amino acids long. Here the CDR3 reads CASSIEGVPNQPQHF. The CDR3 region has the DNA TGTGCCAGTAGTATAGAAGGGGTACCTAATCAGCCCCAGCATTTT. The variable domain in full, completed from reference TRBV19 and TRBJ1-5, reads DGGITQSPKYLFRKEGQNVTLSCEQNLNHDAMYWYRQDPGQGLRLIYYSQIVNDFQKGDIAEGYSVSREKKESFPLTVTSAQKNPTAFYLCASSIEGVPNQPQHFGDGTRLSIL.

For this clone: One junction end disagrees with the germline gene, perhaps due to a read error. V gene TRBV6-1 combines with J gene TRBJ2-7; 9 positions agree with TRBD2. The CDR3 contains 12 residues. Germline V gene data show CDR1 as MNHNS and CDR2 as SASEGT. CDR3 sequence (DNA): TGTGCCAGCATGGGACTAGCACTTGCCAAGGACTTC. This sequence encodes CASMGLALAKDF.

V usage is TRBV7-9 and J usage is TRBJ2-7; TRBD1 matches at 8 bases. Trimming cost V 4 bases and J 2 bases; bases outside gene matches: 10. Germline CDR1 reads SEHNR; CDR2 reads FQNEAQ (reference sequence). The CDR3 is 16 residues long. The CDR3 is CASSSRDGTGPYEQYF. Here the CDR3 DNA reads TGTGCCAGCAGCTCGCGGGACGGGACAGGCCCCTACGAGCAGTACTTC.

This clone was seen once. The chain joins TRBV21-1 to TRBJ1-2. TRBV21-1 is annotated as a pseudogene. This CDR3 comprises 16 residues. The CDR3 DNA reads TGTGCCAGCAGCAAACCTGGGACGGAGGATACTATGGGCTACACCTTC. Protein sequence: CASSKPGTEDTMGYTF.

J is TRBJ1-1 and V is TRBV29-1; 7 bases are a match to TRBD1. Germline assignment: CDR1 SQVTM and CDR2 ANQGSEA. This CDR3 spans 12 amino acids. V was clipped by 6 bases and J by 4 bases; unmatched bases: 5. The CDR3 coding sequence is TGCAGCGTCGTGGGACAGCTCACTGAAGCTTTCTTT. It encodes CSVVGQLTEAFF.

The DNA of the CDR3 is TGTGCCAGCAGAAGTTTATTAACTTATCAGCCCCAGCATTTT. Protein product: CASRSLLTYQPQHF. The rearrangement uses TRBV28 and TRBJ1-5, with no clear D. V lost 6 bases and J 5 bases, leaving 14 bases between the germline ends. The length of the CDR3 is 14 residues. Germline V gene lookup returns CDR1 MDHEN and CDR2 SYDVKM. Drawing the rest from reference TRBV28 and TRBJ1-5, the complete variable domain is DVKVTQSSRYLVKRTGEKVFLECVQDMDHENMFWYRQDPGLGLRLIYFSYDVKMKEKGDIPEGYSVSREKKERFSLILESASTNQTSMYLCASRSLLTYQPQHFGDGTRLSIL.

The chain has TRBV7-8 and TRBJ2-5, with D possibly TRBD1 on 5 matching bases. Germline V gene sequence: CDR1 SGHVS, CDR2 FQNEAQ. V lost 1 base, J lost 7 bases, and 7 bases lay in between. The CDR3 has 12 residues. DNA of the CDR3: TGTGCCAGCAGCTTAGTTACAGGGACCCAGTACTTC. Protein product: CASSLVTGTQYF.

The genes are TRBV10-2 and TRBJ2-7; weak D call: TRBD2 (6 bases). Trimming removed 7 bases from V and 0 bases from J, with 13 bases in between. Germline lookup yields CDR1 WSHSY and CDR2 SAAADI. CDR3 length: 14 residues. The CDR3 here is CASNTGLLSYEQYF. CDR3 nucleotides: TGCGCCAGCAACACGGGACTCCTCTCCTACGAGCAGTACTTC.

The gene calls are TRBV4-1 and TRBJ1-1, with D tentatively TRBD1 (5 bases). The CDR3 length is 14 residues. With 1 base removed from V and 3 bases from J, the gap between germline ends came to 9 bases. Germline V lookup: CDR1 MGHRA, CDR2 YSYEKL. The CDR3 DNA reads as TGCGCCAGCAGCCAAGCTAAGGGGTACACTGAAGCTTTCTTT. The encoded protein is CASSQAKGYTEAFF.

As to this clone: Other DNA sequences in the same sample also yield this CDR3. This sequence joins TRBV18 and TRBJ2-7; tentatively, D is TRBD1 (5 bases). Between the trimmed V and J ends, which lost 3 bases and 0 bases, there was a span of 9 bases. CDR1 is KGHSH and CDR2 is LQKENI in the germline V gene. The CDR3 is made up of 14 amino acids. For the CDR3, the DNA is TGTGCCAGCTCACCGGAAACAGGCTCCTACGAGCAGTACTTC. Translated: CASSPETGSYEQYF.

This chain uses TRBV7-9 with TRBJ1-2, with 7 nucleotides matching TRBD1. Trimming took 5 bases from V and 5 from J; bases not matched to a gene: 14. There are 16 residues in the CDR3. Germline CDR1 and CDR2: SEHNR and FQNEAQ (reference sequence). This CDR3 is CASSGGEQGVTYGYTF. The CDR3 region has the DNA TGTGCCAGCAGCGGAGGGGAGCAGGGGGTGACGTATGGCTACACCTTC.

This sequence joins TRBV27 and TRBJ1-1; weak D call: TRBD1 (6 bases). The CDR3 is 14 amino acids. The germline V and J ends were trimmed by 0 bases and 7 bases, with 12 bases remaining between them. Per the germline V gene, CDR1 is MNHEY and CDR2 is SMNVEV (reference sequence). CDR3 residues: CASSLSPGTYEAFF. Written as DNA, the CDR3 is TGTGCCAGCAGTTTATCGCCCGGGACATATGAAGCTTTCTTT.